Below, 4 T cell receptor beta chains from the same sample are listed, as sequenced in a study of vaccination and CD4 T cells after COVID-19. Antigen specificity for these receptors is unknown. Regarding treatment: roughly ten-day PBMC culture with coronavirus spike peptide pools or control peptides (ViraFEST assay). Cultured CD4+ T cell DNA was sequenced using the Oncomine TCR Beta short-read assay. Each CDR3 protein is one row after TCRdb ran MiXCR on the PCR reads. Of about 12,000 distinct CDR3 sequences listed, just under 75% are singletons. Sequencing input: CD4+ T cells from blood, cultured in vitro. Receptor source: a human donor who had recovered from COVID-19.

The V and J genes are TRBV7-2 and TRBJ2-1, with D perhaps TRBD2 (5 bases). The germline gives CDR1 SGHTA, CDR2 FQGNSA. V shed 5 bases and J shed 10 bases, with 15 bases lying between them. This CDR3 is 13 amino acids long. CDR3 DNA sequence: TGTGCCAGCAGCCTTCTCCCGGGAAACGAGCAGTTCTTC. Translation gives CASSLLPGNEQFF.

The genes are TRBV6-5 and TRBJ1-2; D is possibly TRBD1 (6 bases). Per germline, CDR1 MNHEY and CDR2 SVGAGI. With 4 bases removed from V and 7 bases from J, the gap between germline ends came to 16 bases. This CDR3 region has 14 residues. CDR3 nucleotide sequence: TGTGCCAGCAGTTTTCACAGGGACGGATCTGGCTACACCTTC. This codes for CASSFHRDGSGYTF.

V and J are TRBV30 and TRBJ1-5; D is uncertain. The CDR3 has 12 amino acids. V shed 4 bases and J shed 4 bases, with 8 bases lying between them. Germline assignment: CDR1 GTSNPN and CDR2 SVGIG (reference sequence). The CDR3 here is CAWNVPNQPQHF. The CDR3 DNA sequence: TGTGCCTGGAATGTCCCGAATCAGCCCCAGCATTTT.

This clonotype was seen a handful of times. The rearrangement joins TRBV6-5 to TRBJ1-2; perhaps TRBD1 as D (5 bases). Germline values: CDR1 MNHEY, CDR2 SVGAGI. V was shortened by 0 bases and J by 8 bases, with 10 bases between the two germline ends. CDR3 length: 13 residues. In DNA, the CDR3 is TGTGCCAGCAGTTACTCGATGGGGCTAGGCTACACCTTC. Protein: CASSYSMGLGYTF.